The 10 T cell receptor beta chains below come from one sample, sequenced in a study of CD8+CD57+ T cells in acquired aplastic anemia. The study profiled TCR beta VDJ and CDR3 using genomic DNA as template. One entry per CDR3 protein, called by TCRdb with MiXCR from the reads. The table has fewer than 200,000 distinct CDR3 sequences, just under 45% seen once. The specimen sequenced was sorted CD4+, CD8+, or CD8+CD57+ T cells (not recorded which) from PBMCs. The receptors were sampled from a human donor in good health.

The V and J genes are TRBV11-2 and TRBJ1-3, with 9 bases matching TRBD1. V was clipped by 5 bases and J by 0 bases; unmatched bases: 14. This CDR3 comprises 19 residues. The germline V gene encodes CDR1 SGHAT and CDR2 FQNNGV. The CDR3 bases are TGTGCCAGCAGCCCCAGCGGCTGGGGGACAGGGAACTCTGGAAACACCATATATTTT. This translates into CASSPSGWGTGNSGNTIYF.

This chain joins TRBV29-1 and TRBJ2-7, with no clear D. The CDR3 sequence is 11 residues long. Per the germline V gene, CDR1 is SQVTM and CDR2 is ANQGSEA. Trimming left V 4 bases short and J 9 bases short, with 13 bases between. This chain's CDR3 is CSVGTAVWQYF. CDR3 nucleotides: TGCAGCGTTGGCACGGCAGTCTGGCAGTACTTC.

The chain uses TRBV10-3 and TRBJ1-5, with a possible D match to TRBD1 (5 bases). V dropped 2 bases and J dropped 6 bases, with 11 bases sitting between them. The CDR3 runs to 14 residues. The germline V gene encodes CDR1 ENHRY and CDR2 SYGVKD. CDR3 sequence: CAISEGAPGQPQHF. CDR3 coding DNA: TGTGCCATCAGTGAGGGGGCGCCCGGTCAGCCCCAGCATTTT.

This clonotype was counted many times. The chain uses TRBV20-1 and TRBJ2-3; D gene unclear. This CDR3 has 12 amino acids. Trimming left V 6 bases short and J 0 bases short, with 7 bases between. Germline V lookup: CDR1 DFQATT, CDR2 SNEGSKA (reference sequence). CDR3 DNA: TGCAGTGCAGATGGGAGCACAGATACGCAGTATTTT. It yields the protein CSADGSTDTQYF.

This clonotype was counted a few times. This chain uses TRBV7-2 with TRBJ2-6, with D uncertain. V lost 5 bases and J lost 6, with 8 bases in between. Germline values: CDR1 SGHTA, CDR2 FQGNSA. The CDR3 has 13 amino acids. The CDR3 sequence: CASSLITANVLTF. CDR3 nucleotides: TGTGCCAGCAGCCTTATAACGGCCAACGTCCTGACTTTC. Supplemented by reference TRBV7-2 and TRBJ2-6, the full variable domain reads GAGVSQSPSNKVTEKGKDVELRCDPISGHTALYWYRQSLGQGLEFLIYFQGNSAPDKSGLPSDRFSAERTGGSVSTLTIQRTQQEDSAVYLCASSLITANVLTFGAGSRLTVL.

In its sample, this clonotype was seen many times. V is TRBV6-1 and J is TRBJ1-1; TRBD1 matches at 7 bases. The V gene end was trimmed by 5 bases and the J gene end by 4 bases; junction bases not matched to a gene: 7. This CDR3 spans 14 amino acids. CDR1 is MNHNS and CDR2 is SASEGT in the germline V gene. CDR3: CASSKGARSTEAFF. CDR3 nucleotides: TGTGCCAGCAGTAAGGGGGCGCGGAGCACTGAAGCTTTCTTT.

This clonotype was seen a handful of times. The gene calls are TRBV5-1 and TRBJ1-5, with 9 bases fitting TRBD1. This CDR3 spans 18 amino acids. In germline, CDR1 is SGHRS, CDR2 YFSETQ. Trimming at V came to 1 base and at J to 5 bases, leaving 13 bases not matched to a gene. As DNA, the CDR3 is TGCGCCAGCAGCTTGTCCCCTTCTGGGACAGGGAGATATCAGCCCCAGCATTTT. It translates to CASSLSPSGTGRYQPQHF.

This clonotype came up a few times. The CDR3 region is CASGLQQGFEAFF. In nucleotides, the CDR3 is TGTGCTAGTGGTTTACAACAGGGGTTTGAAGCTTTCTTT. The J gene is TRBJ1-1, the V gene TRBV12-5; 7 positions agree with TRBD1. V gave up 3 bases and J gave up 7 bases; unmatched junction bases: 5. In germline, CDR1 is LGHNT, CDR2 FRNRAP. This CDR3 region has 13 residues.

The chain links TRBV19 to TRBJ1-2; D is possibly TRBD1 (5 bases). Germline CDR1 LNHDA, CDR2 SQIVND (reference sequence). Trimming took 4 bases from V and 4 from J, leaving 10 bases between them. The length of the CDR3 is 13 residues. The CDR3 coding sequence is TGTGCCAGTAGTACGGGACGGAGCTATGGCTACACCTTC. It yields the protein CASSTGRSYGYTF.

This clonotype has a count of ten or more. The CDR3 DNA reads TGTGCCAGCAGCTCAGACAGGTCGCGAGGCTACACCTTC. Translating gives CASSSDRSRGYTF. The chain links TRBV7-2 to TRBJ1-2; the D gene is possibly TRBD1 (6 bases). In germline, CDR1 is SGHTA, CDR2 FQGNSA. With 4 bases removed from V and 8 bases from J, the gap between germline ends came to 14 bases. This CDR3 is built from 13 residues.